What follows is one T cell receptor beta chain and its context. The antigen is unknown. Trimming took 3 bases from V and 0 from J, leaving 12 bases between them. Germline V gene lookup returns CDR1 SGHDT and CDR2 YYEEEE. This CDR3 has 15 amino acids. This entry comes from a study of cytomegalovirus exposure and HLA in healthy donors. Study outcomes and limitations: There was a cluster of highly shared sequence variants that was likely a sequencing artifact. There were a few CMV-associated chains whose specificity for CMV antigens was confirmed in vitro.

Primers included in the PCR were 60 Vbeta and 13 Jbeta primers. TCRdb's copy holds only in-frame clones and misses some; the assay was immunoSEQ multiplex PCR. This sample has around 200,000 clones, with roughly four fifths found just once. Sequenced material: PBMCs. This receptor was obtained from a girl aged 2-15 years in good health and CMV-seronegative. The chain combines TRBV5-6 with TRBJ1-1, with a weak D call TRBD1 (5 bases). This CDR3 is CASSWGDGVNTEAFF. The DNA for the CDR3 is TGTGCCAGCAGCTGGGGGGACGGGGTGAACACTGAAGCTTTCTTT.